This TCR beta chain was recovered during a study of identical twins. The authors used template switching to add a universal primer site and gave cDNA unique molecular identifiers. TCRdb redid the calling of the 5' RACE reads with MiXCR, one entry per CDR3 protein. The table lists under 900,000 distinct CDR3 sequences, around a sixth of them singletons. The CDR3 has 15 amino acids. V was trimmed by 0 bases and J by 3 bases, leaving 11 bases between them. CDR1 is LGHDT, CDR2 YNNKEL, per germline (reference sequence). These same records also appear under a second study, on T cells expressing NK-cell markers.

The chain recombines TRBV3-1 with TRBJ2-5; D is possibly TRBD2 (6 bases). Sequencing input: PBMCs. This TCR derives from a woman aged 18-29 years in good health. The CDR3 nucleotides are TGTGCCAGCAGCCAAGAAAAGGAGGGGAAAGAGACCCAGTACTTC. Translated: CASSQEKEGKETQYF.